Presented here are 30 T cell receptor beta chains from one specimen sequenced in a study of radiotherapy plus CTLA-4 blockade in lung cancer. Libraries were prepared by immunoSEQ multiplex PCR; TCRdb keeps only in-frame clonotypes and omits some of them. Of roughly 60,000 clones in the sample, more than 70% were seen once. The specimen comprised peripheral blood, sampled from a patient treated with radiotherapy plus ipilimumab. These receptors were obtained from a human donor with non-small cell lung cancer who had a complete response to radiotherapy plus ipilimumab.

The rearrangement links TRBV28 to TRBJ2-1, with TRBD2 identical over 7 bases. Trimming removed 2 bases from V and 9 bases from J; junction bases left unmatched: 13. The CDR3 contains 16 residues. Germline-derived CDR1 and CDR2 are MDHEN and SYDVKM. The CDR3 is CASSLPLGGGVGEQFF. The CDR3 nucleotides read TGTGCCAGCAGTTTACCGCTTGGTGGGGGGGTTGGTGAGCAGTTCTTC.

This clone was seen once. The chain recombines TRBV6-5 with TRBJ2-5; TRBD1 might be the D (6 bases). V lost 4 bases and J 4 bases, leaving 16 bases between the germline ends. This CDR3 has 15 amino acids. Germline CDR1 MNHEY, CDR2 SVGAGI. CDR3 loop: CASSSPSQGLETQYF. The CDR3 DNA reads TGTGCCAGCAGTTCCCCATCACAGGGATTAGAGACCCAGTACTTC.

V gene TRBV9 combines with J gene TRBJ2-7; 12 positions agree with TRBD1. Germline V CDR1 and CDR2: SGDLS, YYNGEE. After removal of 5 bases from V and 0 bases from J, the junction contained 9 bases not matched to a gene. The CDR3 runs 17 residues. The CDR3 DNA follows: TGTGCCAGCAGTTATCGGGACAGGGGGCTTAGCTCCTACGAGCAGTACTTC. Translating gives CASSYRDRGLSSYEQYF.

The genes are TRBV25-1 and TRBJ2-5; 7 positions agree with TRBD2. From germline, CDR1 is MGHDK and CDR2 SYGVNS. This CDR3 comprises 14 residues. V lost 5 bases to trimming and J lost 2 bases; unmatched junction nucleotides: 5. The CDR3 sequence is CASSPSGVQETQYF. DNA of the CDR3: TGTGCCAGCAGTCCCAGCGGGGTTCAAGAGACCCAGTACTTC.

The rearrangement links TRBV5-6 to TRBJ2-7, with D tentatively TRBD1 (6 bases). CDR3 size: 13 residues. V was shortened by 1 base and J by 2 bases, with 7 bases between the two germline ends. Germline assignment: CDR1 SGHDT and CDR2 YYEEEE. CDR3 in DNA: TGTGCCAGCAGCTTGCGACAGGCCTACGAGCAGTACTTC. Residues: CASSLRQAYEQYF. The full variable domain, rest sourced from reference TRBV5-6 and TRBJ2-7, is DAGVTQSPTHLIKTRGQQVTLRCSPKSGHDTVSWYQQALGQGPQFIFQYYEEEERQRGNFPDRFSGHQFPNYSSELNVNALLLGDSALYLCASSLRQAYEQYFGPGTRLTVT.

The count of this clone is one. This chain uses TRBV6-1 with TRBJ2-7, with TRBD1 identical over 8 bases. From germline, CDR1 is MNHNS and CDR2 SASEGT. This CDR3 has 11 residues. J was trimmed by 3 bases and V by 11 bases; bases with no gene match: 3. The CDR3 DNA reads TGTGCCTGCGGACAGGGCTACGAGCAGTACTTC. As protein: CACGQGYEQYF.

The chain uses TRBV30 and TRBJ1-4; 9 nucleotides agree with TRBD1. The germline V gene has CDR1 GTSNPN and CDR2 SVGIG (reference sequence). V was pared by 3 bases and J by 0 bases, with 5 bases of the junction left unmatched. The CDR3 has 16 amino acids. The CDR3 DNA reads TGTGCCTGGAGCCGGGGACAGGGAACAACTAATGAAAAACTGTTTTTT. It codes for CAWSRGQGTTNEKLFF.

With regard to this clone: At the DNA level, this CDR3 is encoded by other sequences in the same sample as well. V and J are TRBV7-9 and TRBJ2-4, with D unresolved. V was trimmed by 5 bases and J by 0 bases, leaving 11 bases between them. The CDR3 consists of 15 residues. Per the germline V gene, CDR1 is SEHNR and CDR2 is FQNEAQ (reference sequence). CDR3 region: CASSPTELAKNIQYF. The CDR3 DNA sequence: TGTGCCAGCAGCCCCACCGAGCTAGCCAAAAACATTCAGTACTTC.

This sequence joins TRBV4-1 and TRBJ1-1; 7 bases are a match to TRBD1. V shed 2 bases and J 7 bases; nucleotides not matched to a gene: 19. The CDR3 loop spans 18 amino acids. In germline, CDR1 is MGHRA, CDR2 YSYEKL. The CDR3 nucleotides are TGCGCCAGCAGCCAAAGAAGGGACAGCGGAACCCCTAAGGGTGAAGCTTTCTTT. Its protein product is CASSQRRDSGTPKGEAFF.

The genes are TRBV7-2 and TRBJ1-2, with D possibly matching TRBD1 (6 bases). V was clipped by 6 bases and J by 7 bases, with 18 bases between them. Germline CDR1 reads SGHTA; CDR2 reads FQGNSA. The CDR3 consists of 14 residues. The CDR3 sequence is CASSDGGVRGGYTF. As DNA, the CDR3 is TGTGCCAGCAGTGATGGGGGCGTAAGAGGTGGCTACACCTTC. The whole variable domain, remainder taken from reference TRBV7-2 and TRBJ1-2, is GAGVSQSPSNKVTEKGKDVELRCDPISGHTALYWYRQSLGQGLEFLIYFQGNSAPDKSGLPSDRFSAERTGGSVSTLTIQRTQQEDSAVYLCASSDGGVRGGYTFGSGTRLTVV.

This chain joins TRBV4-1 and TRBJ2-7; 8 nucleotides align to TRBD1. V was pared by 2 bases and J by 0 bases, with 3 bases of the junction left unmatched. Germline values: CDR1 MGHRA, CDR2 YSYEKL. The CDR3 spans 15 residues. The DNA for the CDR3 is TGCGCCAGCAGCCAAAGGACAGGGTCCTCCTACGAGCAGTACTTC. Translated: CASSQRTGSSYEQYF.

The chain carries TRBV6-6 and TRBJ2-5; 10 bases align to TRBD2. Germline V gene data show CDR1 as MNHNY and CDR2 as SVGAGI (reference sequence). The CDR3 sequence is 15 residues long. V shed 5 bases and J 2 bases; nucleotides not matched to a gene: 5. For the CDR3, the DNA is TGTGCCAGCAGTACTAGCGGGGAGGGACAAGAGACCCAGTACTTC. It encodes CASSTSGEGQETQYF.

The chain carries TRBV7-8 and TRBJ2-2; 13 nucleotides align to TRBD2. This CDR3 spans 15 amino acids. Germline loops: CDR1 SGHVS, CDR2 FQNEAQ. J lost 9 bases, V lost 3 bases, and 4 bases had no gene match. CDR3 DNA: TGTGCCAGCAGCTTCCGACTAGCGGGAGGTCGGGAGCTGTTTTTT. It yields the protein CASSFRLAGGRELFF.

The chain links TRBV15 to TRBJ2-1; 8 bases are shared with TRBD2. The germline gives CDR1 LNHNV, CDR2 YYDKDF (reference sequence). CDR3 size: 13 residues. J lost 10 bases, V lost 3 bases, and 5 bases had no gene match. The CDR3 DNA sequence: TGTGCCACCAGCAGTCTAGCGGGTGGGGAGCAGTTCTTC. Translated, it gives CATSSLAGGEQFF.

This sequence joins TRBV5-1 and TRBJ2-5; 7 positions agree with TRBD1. The CDR3 covers 16 residues. From germline, CDR1 is SGHRS and CDR2 YFSETQ. V gave up 0 bases and J gave up 5 bases; unmatched junction bases: 10. This CDR3 is CASSLAPTGSVETQYF. The CDR3 coding sequence is TGCGCCAGCAGCTTGGCCCCGACAGGGTCGGTGGAGACCCAGTACTTC.

The chain uses TRBV6-1 and TRBJ2-5; D is undetermined. The germline CDR1 and CDR2 sequences are MNHNS and SASEGT. With 5 bases removed from V and 2 bases from J, the gap between germline ends came to 9 bases. The CDR3 contains 13 residues. The CDR3 DNA reads as TGTGCCAGCAGTCCGAGAAGTCAAGAGACCCAGTACTTC. This encodes CASSPRSQETQYF.

V gene TRBV27 combines with J gene TRBJ2-7, with 9 bases fitting TRBD2. The CDR3 has 15 residues. The germline CDR1 and CDR2 sequences are MNHEY and SMNVEV (reference sequence). V was pared by 0 bases and J by 2 bases, with 2 bases of the junction left unmatched. The DNA for the CDR3 is TGTGCCAGCAGTTTATCTCGCGGGGGGGCCTACGAGCAGTACTTC. Translation gives CASSLSRGGAYEQYF.

The gene calls are TRBV19 and TRBJ1-2, with D tentatively TRBD1 (5 bases). V was trimmed by 4 bases and J by 0 bases, leaving 9 bases between them. The CDR3 runs 14 residues. The germline CDR1 and CDR2 sequences are LNHDA and SQIVND (reference sequence). CDR3 sequence reads: CASSRQGANYGYTF. The CDR3 DNA reads TGTGCCAGTAGTAGGCAGGGTGCTAACTATGGCTACACCTTC.

The rearrangement links TRBV5-1 to TRBJ2-2; 11 bases fit TRBD1. The germline gives CDR1 SGHRS, CDR2 YFSETQ. The CDR3 has 17 amino acids. Trimming at V came to 0 bases and at J to 4 bases, leaving 5 bases not matched to a gene. The CDR3, as DNA: TGCGCCAGCAGCTTGGCAGGGACAGGGGGGAGCACCGGGGAGCTGTTTTTT. Its translation: CASSLAGTGGSTGELFF.

This chain uses TRBV10-1 with TRBJ2-5; 11 positions agree with TRBD2. V lost 8 bases and J lost 4; bases outside the gene matches: 9. The germline CDR1 and CDR2 sequences are WNHNN and SYGVQD (reference sequence). The CDR3 sequence is 15 residues long. The CDR3 region has the DNA TGCGCCAGCCCCACTTTAGCGGGGGGGCGAGAGACCCAGTACTTC. As protein: CASPTLAGGRETQYF.

This chain connects TRBV7-2 to TRBJ2-7; D call uncertain. CDR1 and CDR2 from the germline V gene are SGHTA and FQGNSA. V was pared by 1 base and J by 4 bases, with 11 bases between. The CDR3 sequence is 14 residues long. The CDR3 DNA follows: TGTGCCAGCAGCTTAGGGCTGGAGAAGTACGAGCAGTACTTC. Protein sequence: CASSLGLEKYEQYF. Looking up the rest from reference TRBV7-2 and TRBJ2-7 gives the full variable domain: GAGVSQSPSNKVTEKGKDVELRCDPISGHTALYWYRQSLGQGLEFLIYFQGNSAPDKSGLPSDRFSAERTGGSVSTLTIQRTQQEDSAVYLCASSLGLEKYEQYFGPGTRLTVT.

The chain is built from TRBV7-2 and TRBJ2-2; tentatively, D is TRBD2 (5 bases). Germline-derived CDR1 and CDR2 are SGHTA and FQGNSA. V lost 2 bases to trimming and J lost 7 bases, with 20 bases between them. The CDR3 contains 17 residues. As DNA, the CDR3 is TGTGCCAGCAGCTTATTTGGTGGGAGTTTGAAGCACGGGGAGCTGTTTTTT. As protein: CASSLFGGSLKHGELFF.

The chain has TRBV2 and TRBJ2-1; D perhaps matches TRBD2 (5 bases). In germline, CDR1 is SNHLY, CDR2 FYNNEI. The CDR3 sequence is 13 residues long. Trimming stripped 6 bases from V and 1 base from J, with 7 bases between. The CDR3 bases are TGTGCCAGCAGACTAGGATCCTACAATGAGCAGTTCTTC. This codes for CASRLGSYNEQFF.

This sequence joins TRBV23-1 and TRBJ2-1, with TRBD2 identical over 10 bases. TRBV23-1 is flagged as an ORF with uncertain function. The CDR3 is made up of 17 amino acids. J lost 4 bases, V lost 2 bases, and 8 bases had no gene match. In DNA form, the CDR3 reads TGCGCCAGCAGTCAAGGGCTAGCGGGGGCCACGTACAATGAGCAGTTCTTC. Amino acids: CASSQGLAGATYNEQFF.

V usage is TRBV7-9 and J usage is TRBJ2-3, with D tentatively TRBD2 (5 bases). The V and J ends lost 5 bases and 3 bases respectively, with 21 bases between them. The CDR3 contains 17 residues. Germline V lookup: CDR1 SEHNR, CDR2 FQNEAQ (reference sequence). The CDR3 protein is CASSPRWTGWRTDTQYF. The CDR3 DNA reads TGTGCCAGCAGCCCAAGGTGGACGGGGTGGAGGACAGATACGCAGTATTTT. The whole variable domain, remainder taken from reference TRBV7-9 and TRBJ2-3, is DTGVSQNPRHKITKRGQNVTFRCDPISEHNRLYWYRQTLGQGPEFLTYFQNEAQLEKSRLLSDRFSAERPKGSFSTLEIQRTEQGDSAMYLCASSPRWTGWRTDTQYFGPGTRLTVL.

A single count supports this clone. This rearrangement joins TRBV29-1 to TRBJ1-2; D might be TRBD1 (5 bases). The CDR3 runs 12 residues. Germline V gene lookup returns CDR1 SQVTM and CDR2 ANQGSEA. The ends were cut back, 5 bases at V and 8 bases at J, with 15 bases in the middle. Here the CDR3 reads CSVRTGGEGYTF. CDR3 sequence (DNA): TGCAGCGTTCGTACGGGGGGTGAAGGCTACACCTTC.

This clone was seen once. The genes are TRBV6-5 and TRBJ1-2, with D possibly matching TRBD1 (6 bases). The CDR3 spans 13 residues. Trimming removed 1 base from V and 3 bases from J, with 6 bases in between. The V gene's germline CDR1 is MNHEY and CDR2 SVGAGI. This chain's CDR3 is CASSYWTDYGYTF. The CDR3 bases are TGTGCCAGCAGTTACTGGACAGACTATGGCTACACCTTC.

The table lists this clone with a count of one. V and J are TRBV28 and TRBJ2-1, with D possibly matching TRBD2 (6 bases). The V and J ends lost 8 bases and 4 bases respectively, with 18 bases between them. Germline loops: CDR1 MDHEN, CDR2 SYDVKM. The CDR3 is made up of 15 amino acids. The CDR3 DNA sequence: TGTGCCAGCTCGAAGACGGGGGAAGCATACAATGAGCAGTTCTTC. It specifies CASSKTGEAYNEQFF.

This clone was observed once. J is TRBJ2-7 and V is TRBV6-1; D may be TRBD1 (6 bases). This CDR3 has 12 residues. In germline, CDR1 is MNHNS, CDR2 SASEGT. V lost 4 bases to trimming and J lost 6 bases, with 10 bases between them. CDR3 sequence: CASSAGELEQYF. The CDR3, as DNA: TGTGCCAGCAGTGCAGGGGAGCTCGAGCAGTACTTC.

The CDR3 sequence: CASRGGTSTDTQYF. CDR3 in DNA: TGTGCCAGCAGGGGGGGTACTAGCACAGATACGCAGTATTTT. The rearrangement links TRBV28 to TRBJ2-3, with D possibly matching TRBD2 (6 bases). V gave up 6 bases and J gave up 0 bases, with 10 bases separating them. CDR3 length: 14 amino acids. Per the germline V gene, CDR1 is MDHEN and CDR2 is SYDVKM.